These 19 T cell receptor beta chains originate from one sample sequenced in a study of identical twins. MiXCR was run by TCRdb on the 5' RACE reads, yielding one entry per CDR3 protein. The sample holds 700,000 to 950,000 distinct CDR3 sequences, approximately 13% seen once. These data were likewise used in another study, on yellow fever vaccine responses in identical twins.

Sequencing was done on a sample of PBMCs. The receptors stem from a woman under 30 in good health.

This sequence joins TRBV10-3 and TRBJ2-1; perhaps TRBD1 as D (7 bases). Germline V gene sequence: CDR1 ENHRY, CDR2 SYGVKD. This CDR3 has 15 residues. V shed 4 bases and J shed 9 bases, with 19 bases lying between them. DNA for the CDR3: TGTGCCATCAGTGGCCGGGAGAGGGGGCTTGGTGAGCAGTTCTTC. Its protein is CAISGRERGLGEQFF.

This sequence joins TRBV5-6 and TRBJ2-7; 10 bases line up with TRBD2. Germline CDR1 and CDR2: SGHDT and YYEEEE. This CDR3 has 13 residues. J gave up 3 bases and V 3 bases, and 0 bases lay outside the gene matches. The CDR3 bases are TGTGCCAGCAGCTGGACTAGCGGCTACGAGCAGTACTTC. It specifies CASSWTSGYEQYF.

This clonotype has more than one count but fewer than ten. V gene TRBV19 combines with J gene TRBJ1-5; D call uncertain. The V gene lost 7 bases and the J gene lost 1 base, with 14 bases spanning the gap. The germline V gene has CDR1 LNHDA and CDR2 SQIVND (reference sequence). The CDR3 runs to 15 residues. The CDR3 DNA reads TGTGCCAGTAAGGTCGGGGAAGGGAGCAATCAGCCCCAGCATTTT. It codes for CASKVGEGSNQPQHF.

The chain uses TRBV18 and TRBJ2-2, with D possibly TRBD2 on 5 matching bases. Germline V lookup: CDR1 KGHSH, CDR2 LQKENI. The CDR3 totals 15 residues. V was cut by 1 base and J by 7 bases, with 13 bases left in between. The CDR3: CASSPRGLVDGELFF. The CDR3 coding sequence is TGTGCCAGCTCACCACGAGGGTTAGTCGACGGGGAGCTGTTTTTT.

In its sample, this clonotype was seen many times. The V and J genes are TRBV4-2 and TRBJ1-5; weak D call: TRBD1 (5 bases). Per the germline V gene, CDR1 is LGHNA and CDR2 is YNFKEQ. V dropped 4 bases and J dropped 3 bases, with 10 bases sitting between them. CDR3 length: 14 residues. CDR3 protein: CASSRDGDNQPQHF. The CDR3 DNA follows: TGTGCCAGCAGCCGGGACGGTGACAATCAGCCCCAGCATTTT.

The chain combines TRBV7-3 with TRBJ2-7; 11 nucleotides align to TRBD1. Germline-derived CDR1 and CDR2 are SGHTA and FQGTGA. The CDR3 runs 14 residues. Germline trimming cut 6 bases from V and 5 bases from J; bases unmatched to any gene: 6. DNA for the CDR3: TGTGCCAGCAGAGCGGGACAGGGGGGAGACGAGCAGTACTTC. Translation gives CASRAGQGGDEQYF.

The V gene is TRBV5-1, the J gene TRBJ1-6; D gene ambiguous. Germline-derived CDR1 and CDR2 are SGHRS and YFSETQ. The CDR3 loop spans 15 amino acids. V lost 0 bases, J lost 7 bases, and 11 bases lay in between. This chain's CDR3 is CASSLALGINSPLHF. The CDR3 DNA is TGCGCCAGCAGCTTGGCCTTGGGAATCAATTCACCCCTCCACTTT.

This CDR3 is CASRWRAEQYV. The CDR3, as DNA: TGCGCCAGCAGGTGGAGGGCCGAGCAGTACGTC. The gene calls are TRBV5-1 and TRBJ2-7, with D tentatively TRBD2 (6 bases). This CDR3 contains 11 residues. V was clipped by 5 bases and J by 6 bases, with 9 bases between them. Germline V gene lookup returns CDR1 SGHRS and CDR2 YFSETQ.

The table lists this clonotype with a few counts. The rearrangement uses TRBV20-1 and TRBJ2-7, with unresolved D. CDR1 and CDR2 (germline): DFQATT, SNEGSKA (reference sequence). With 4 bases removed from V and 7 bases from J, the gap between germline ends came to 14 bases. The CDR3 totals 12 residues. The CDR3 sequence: CSATVPVGEQYF. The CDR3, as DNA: TGCAGTGCTACCGTCCCCGTGGGGGAGCAGTACTTC.

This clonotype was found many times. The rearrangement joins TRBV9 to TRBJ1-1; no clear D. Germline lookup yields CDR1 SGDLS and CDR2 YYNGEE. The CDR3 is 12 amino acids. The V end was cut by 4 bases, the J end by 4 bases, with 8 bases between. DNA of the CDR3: TGTGCCAGCAGCCCGGAGGGCACTGAAGCTTTCTTT. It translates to CASSPEGTEAFF.

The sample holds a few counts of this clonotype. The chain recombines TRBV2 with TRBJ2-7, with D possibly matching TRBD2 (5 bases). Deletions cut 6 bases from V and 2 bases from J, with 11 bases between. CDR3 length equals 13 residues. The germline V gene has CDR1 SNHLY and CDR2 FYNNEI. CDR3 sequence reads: CASRETGAYEQYF. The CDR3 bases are TGTGCCAGCAGAGAGACCGGGGCCTACGAGCAGTACTTC.

The CDR3 reads CSVEPLAGETDTQYF. The CDR3 DNA reads as TGCAGCGTTGAACCACTAGCGGGGGAAACAGATACGCAGTATTTT. V gene TRBV29-1 combines with J gene TRBJ2-3; 11 nucleotides match TRBD2. The germline V gene encodes CDR1 SQVTM and CDR2 ANQGSEA. This CDR3 is 15 amino acids long. After removal of 2 bases from V and 3 bases from J, the junction contained 4 bases not matched to a gene.

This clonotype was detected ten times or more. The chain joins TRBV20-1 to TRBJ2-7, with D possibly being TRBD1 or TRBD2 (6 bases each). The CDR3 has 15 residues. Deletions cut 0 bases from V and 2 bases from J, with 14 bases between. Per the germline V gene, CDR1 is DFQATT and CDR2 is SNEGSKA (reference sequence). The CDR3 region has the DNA TGCAGTGCTAGAGATCAGGAGGGGACAACCTACGAGCAGTACGTC. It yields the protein CSARDQEGTTYEQYV.

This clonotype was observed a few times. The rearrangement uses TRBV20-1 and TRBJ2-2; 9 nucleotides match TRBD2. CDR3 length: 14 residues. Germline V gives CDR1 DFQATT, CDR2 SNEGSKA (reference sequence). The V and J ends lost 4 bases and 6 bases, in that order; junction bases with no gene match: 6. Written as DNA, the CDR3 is TGCAGTGCTATGGGTAGCGGGAGTCCCGGGGAGCTGTTTTTT. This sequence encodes CSAMGSGSPGELFF.

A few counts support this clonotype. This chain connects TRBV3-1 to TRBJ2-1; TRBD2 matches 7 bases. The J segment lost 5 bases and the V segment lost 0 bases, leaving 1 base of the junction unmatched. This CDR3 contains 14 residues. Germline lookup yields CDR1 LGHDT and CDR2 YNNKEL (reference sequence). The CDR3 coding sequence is TGTGCCAGCAGCCAAGAGGGGGGGAACAATGAGCAGTTCTTC. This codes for CASSQEGGNNEQFF.

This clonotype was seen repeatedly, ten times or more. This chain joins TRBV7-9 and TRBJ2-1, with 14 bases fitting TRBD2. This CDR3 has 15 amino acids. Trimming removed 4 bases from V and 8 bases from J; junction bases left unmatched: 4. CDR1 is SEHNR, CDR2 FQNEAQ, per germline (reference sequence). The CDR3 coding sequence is TGTGCCAGCAGCTCCCCGGGACTAGCGGGAGATGAGCAGTTCTTC. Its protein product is CASSSPGLAGDEQFF.

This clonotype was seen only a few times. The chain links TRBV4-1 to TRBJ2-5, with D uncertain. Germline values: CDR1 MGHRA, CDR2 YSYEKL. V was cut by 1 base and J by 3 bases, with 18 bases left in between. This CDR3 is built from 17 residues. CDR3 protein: CASSQVMWKASKETQYF. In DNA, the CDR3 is TGCGCCAGCAGCCAAGTTATGTGGAAGGCCTCAAAAGAGACCCAGTACTTC.

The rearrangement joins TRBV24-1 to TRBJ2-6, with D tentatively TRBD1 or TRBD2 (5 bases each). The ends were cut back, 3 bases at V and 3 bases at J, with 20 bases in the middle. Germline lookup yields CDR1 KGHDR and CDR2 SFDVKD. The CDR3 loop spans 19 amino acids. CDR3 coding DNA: TGTGCCACCAGTGATGGGCCGGGACGATTTTTAGGTGGGGCCAACGTCCTGACTTTC. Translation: CATSDGPGRFLGGANVLTF.

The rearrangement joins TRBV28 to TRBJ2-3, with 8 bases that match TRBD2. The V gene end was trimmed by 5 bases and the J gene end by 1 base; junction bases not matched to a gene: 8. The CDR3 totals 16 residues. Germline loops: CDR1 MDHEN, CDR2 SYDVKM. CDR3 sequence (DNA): TGTGCCAGCAGTCTTACCGGGACTAGGGGCACAGATACGCAGTATTTT. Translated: CASSLTGTRGTDTQYF. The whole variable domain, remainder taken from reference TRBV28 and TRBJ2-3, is DVKVTQSSRYLVKRTGEKVFLECVQDMDHENMFWYRQDPGLGLRLIYFSYDVKMKEKGDIPEGYSVSREKKERFSLILESASTNQTSMYLCASSLTGTRGTDTQYFGPGTRLTVL.